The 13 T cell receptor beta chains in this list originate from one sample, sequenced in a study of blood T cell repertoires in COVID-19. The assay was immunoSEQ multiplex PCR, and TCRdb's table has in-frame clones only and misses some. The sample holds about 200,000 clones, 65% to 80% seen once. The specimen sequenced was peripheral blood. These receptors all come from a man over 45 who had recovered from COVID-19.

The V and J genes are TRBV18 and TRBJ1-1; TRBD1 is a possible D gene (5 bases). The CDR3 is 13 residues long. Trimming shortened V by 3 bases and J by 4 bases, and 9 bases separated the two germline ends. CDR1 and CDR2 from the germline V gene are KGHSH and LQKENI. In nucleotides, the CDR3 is TGTGCCAGCTCACCCAGGAGGGGCACTGAAGCTTTCTTT. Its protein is CASSPRRGTEAFF.

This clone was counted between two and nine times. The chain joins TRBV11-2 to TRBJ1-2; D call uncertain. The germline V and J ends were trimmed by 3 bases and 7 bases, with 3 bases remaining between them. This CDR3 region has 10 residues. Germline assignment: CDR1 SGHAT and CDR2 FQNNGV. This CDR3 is CASSFGGYTF. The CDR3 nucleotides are TGTGCCAGCAGCTTCGGTGGCTACACCTTC.

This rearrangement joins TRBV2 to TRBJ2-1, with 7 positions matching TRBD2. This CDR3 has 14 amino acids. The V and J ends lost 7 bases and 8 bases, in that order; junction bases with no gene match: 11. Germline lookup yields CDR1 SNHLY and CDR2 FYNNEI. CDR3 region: CASITREGQYEQFF. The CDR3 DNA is TGTGCCAGCATCACGAGGGAGGGCCAGTATGAGCAGTTCTTC.

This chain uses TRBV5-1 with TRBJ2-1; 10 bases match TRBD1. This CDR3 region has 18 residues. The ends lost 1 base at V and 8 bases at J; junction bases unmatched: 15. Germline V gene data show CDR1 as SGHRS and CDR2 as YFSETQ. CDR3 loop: CASSLTGTGVFIFDEQFF. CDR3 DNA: TGCGCCAGCAGCTTGACCGGGACAGGGGTGTTCATATTCGATGAGCAGTTCTTC.

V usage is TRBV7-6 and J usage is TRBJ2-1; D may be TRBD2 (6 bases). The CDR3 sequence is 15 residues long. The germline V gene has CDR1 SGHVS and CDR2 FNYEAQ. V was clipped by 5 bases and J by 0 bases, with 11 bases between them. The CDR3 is CASSAGLHSYNEQFF. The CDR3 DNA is TGTGCCAGCAGCGCGGGACTCCACTCCTACAATGAGCAGTTCTTC.

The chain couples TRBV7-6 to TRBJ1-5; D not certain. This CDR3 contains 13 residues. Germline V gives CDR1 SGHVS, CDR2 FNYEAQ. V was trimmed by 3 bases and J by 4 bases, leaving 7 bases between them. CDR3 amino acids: CASSLDLNQPQHF. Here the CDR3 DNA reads TGTGCCAGCAGCTTGGACTTAAATCAGCCCCAGCATTTT.

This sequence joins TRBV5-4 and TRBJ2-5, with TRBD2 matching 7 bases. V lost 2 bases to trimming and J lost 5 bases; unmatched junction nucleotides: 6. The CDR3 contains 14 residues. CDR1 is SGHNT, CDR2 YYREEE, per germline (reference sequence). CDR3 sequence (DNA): TGTGCCAGCAGCTTAAGGGCGGGAGTGGAGACCCAGTACTTC. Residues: CASSLRAGVETQYF. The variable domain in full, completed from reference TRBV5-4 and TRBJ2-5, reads ETGVTQSPTHLIKTRGQQVTLRCSSQSGHNTVSWYQQALGQGPQFIFQYYREEENGRGNFPPRFSGLQFPNYSSELNVNALELDDSALYLCASSLRAGVETQYFGPGTRLLVL.

The CDR3 sequence is CAISESSGGNNQPQHF. In DNA form, the CDR3 reads TGTGCCATCAGTGAGTCGTCAGGGGGAAACAATCAGCCCCAGCATTTT. V gene TRBV10-3 combines with J gene TRBJ1-5; TRBD1 agrees at 7 bases. The germline V gene encodes CDR1 ENHRY and CDR2 SYGVKD. The length of the CDR3 is 16 residues. The ends lost 0 bases at V and 3 bases at J; junction bases unmatched: 5.

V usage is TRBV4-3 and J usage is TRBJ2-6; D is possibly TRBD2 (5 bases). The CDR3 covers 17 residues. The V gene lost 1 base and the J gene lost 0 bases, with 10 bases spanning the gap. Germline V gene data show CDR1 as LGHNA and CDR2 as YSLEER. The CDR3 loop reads CASSQVAGLSGANVLTF. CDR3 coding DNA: TGCGCCAGCAGCCAAGTAGCAGGACTCTCTGGGGCCAACGTCCTGACTTTC.

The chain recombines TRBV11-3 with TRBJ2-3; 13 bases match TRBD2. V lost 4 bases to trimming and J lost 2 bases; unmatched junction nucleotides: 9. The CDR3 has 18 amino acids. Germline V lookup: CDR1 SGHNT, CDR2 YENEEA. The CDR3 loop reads CASSSRTSGRESTDTQYF. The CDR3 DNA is TGTGCCAGCAGCTCACGGACTAGCGGGAGAGAATCCACAGATACGCAGTATTTT.

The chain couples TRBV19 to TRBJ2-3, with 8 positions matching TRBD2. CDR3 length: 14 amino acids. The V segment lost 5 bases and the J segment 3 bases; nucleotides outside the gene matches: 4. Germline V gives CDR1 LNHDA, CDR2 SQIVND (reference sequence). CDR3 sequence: CASSSIAGTDTQYF. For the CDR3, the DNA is TGTGCCAGTAGTTCGATAGCGGGAACAGATACGCAGTATTTT.

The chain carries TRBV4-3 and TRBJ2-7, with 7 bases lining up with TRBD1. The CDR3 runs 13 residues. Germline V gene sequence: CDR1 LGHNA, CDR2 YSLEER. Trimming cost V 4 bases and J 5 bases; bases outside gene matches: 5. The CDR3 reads CASSPNRGHEQYF. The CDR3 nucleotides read TGCGCCAGCAGCCCTAACAGGGGTCACGAGCAGTACTTC.

CDR3 residues: CASSLQASNTEAFF. CDR3 coding DNA: TGTGCCAGCAGTTTACAGGCCTCTAACACTGAAGCTTTCTTT. The chain links TRBV27 to TRBJ1-1, with no clear D. This CDR3 spans 14 amino acids. Germline assignment: CDR1 MNHEY and CDR2 SMNVEV (reference sequence). V was trimmed by 2 bases and J by 2 bases, leaving 9 bases between them.